This entry features one T cell receptor (beta chain) sequence. This specimen belongs to a study of blood T cell repertoires in COVID-19. Study in general: T cells, B-cell-depleted T cells, or PBMCs provided the cDNA or gDNA that served as material.

Enrollment of patients from Seattle took place during active infection, with longitudinal follow-up. This CDR3 contains 13 residues. V lost 6 bases and J lost 0, with 6 bases in between. In germline, CDR1 is KGHSH, CDR2 LQKENI. Original data processing: Estimation of nucleated cell counts relied on the amplification of reference gene primers. Sequenced by immunoSEQ multiplex PCR; TCRdb stores in-frame clones only, minus some. V, J and clone size reflect that table, while D and trimming were determined from the DNA. The sample contains about 52,000 clones, 82% of which appear only once. This chain links TRBV18 with TRBJ1-5, with no clear D. Sequences were obtained from peripheral blood. The TCR originated in a man at least 80 years old with COVID-19, enrolled during active disease. The CDR3 region has the DNA TGTGCCAGCTCCCCTATTAGCAATCAGCCCCAGCATTTT. Protein sequence: CASSPISNQPQHF.